This T cell receptor (beta chain) was identified during a study of cytomegalovirus exposure and HLA in healthy donors. Study outcomes and limitations: About 87% or about 30% of the time was how often most TCR beta V segments were productive, according to an earlier analysis. When presence/absence was analysed, sequencing depth was taken to be roughly uniform across donors. A further, later analysis showed that HLA-associated TCR beta chains (compared with equally common others) were more clonally expanded.

The CDR3 is 17 amino acids. The germline V gene encodes CDR1 LGHNA and CDR2 YSLEER. Trimming removed 3 bases at V and 8 bases at J, with 25 bases between. As for this clone: Its antigen is still unknown.

A multiplex PCR was run with 60 Vbeta primers and 13 Jbeta primers. In the authors' methods: A follow-up analysis tallied around 76 million unique TCR beta chains, some 9.9 million shared. The assay was immunoSEQ multiplex PCR, and TCRdb's table has in-frame clones only and misses some. The V and J calls and clone size were taken over from that table, and D and trimming were inferred from the DNA. The sample lists about 110,000 clones; around 86% were seen once. The chain has TRBV4-3 and TRBJ1-2, with D tentatively TRBD1 (5 bases). Source material: PBMCs. The sequence was collected from a man aged 40-49 years in good health and CMV-seronegative. The CDR3 here is CASSQEGAGRLSQGYTF. In DNA form, the CDR3 reads TGCGCCAGCAGCCAGGAAGGGGCGGGACGCCTGAGCCAGGGCTACACCTTC.